The T cell receptor beta chain under discussion was sequenced for a study of blood T cell repertoires in COVID-19. Study context: The study drew acute and convalescent COVID-19 samples from the United States, Italy and Spain.

Enrollment of patients from Seattle took place during active infection, with longitudinal follow-up. As originally analysed: The assay estimated nucleated cells by amplifying reference gene primers. Sequencing was performed with immunoSEQ multiplex PCR; in TCRdb, only in-frame clones are kept and a portion is missing. The V and J calls and the clone size are those of that table, but D and trimming were determined from the DNA. Among 300,000 to 350,000 clones listed, 75% to 90% were seen once. The CDR3 sequence is 15 residues long. In germline, CDR1 is MNHEY, CDR2 SVGAGI. Trimming took 1 base from V and 7 from J, leaving 14 bases between them.

This receptor was obtained from a woman in her forties or fifties with COVID-19, enrolled during active disease. What was sequenced was peripheral blood. The chain is built from TRBV6-5 and TRBJ2-4; a weak D match, TRBD1 (5 bases). The CDR3 coding sequence is TGTGCCAGCAGTTACTTGAAGGACACGCGGAACATTCAGTACTTC. Translating it yields CASSYLKDTRNIQYF.